The 2 T cell receptor beta chains below were found in one sample sequenced in a study of OX40 agonist ivuxolimab in advanced cancers. Here immunoSEQ multiplex PCR was the method, and the copy in TCRdb shows in-frame clones only, minus some. The table has about 97,000 clones, around 85% seen once. Specimen: CD4+ or CD8+ T cells sorted from blood, collected in a trial of the OX40 agonist ivuxolimab. The receptors were sampled from an adult with an advanced solid tumor such as melanoma, head and neck, liver or kidney cancer.

The J gene is TRBJ2-1, the V gene TRBV19; TRBD1 is a possible D gene (6 bases). The CDR3 totals 13 residues. The germline V gene encodes CDR1 LNHDA and CDR2 SQIVND (reference sequence). Trimming pared 7 bases from V and 3 bases from J, leaving 10 bases between. CDR3 loop: CASTDRNYNEQFF. The CDR3 DNA follows: TGTGCCAGTACGGACAGAAACTACAATGAGCAGTTCTTC.

CDR3 residues: CASSLQTALGNIQYF. DNA for the CDR3: TGCGCCAGCAGCTTGCAGACAGCTTTAGGAAACATTCAGTACTTC. The chain carries TRBV5-1 and TRBJ2-4, with a possible D match to TRBD1 (5 bases). The CDR3 sequence is 15 residues long. Deletions cut 1 base from V and 6 bases from J, with 14 bases between. Germline V gene data show CDR1 as SGHRS and CDR2 as YFSETQ.